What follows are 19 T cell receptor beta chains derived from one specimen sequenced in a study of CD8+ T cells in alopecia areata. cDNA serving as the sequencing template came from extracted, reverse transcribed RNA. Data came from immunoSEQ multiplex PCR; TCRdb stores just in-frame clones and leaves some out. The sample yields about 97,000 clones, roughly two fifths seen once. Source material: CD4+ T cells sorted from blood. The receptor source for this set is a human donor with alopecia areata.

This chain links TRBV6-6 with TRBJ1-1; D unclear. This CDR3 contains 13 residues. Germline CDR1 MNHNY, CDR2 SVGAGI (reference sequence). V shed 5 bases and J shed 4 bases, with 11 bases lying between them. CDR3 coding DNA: TGTGCCAGCAGTCGAACTTCCTTCACTGAAGCTTTCTTT. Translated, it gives CASSRTSFTEAFF.

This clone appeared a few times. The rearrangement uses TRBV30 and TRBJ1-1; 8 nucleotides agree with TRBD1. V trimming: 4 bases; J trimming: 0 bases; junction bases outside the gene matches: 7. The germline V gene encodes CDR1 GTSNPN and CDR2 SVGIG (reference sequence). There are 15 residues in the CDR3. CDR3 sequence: CAWTDRAFMNTEAFF. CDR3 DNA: TGTGCCTGGACGGACAGGGCGTTCATGAACACTGAAGCTTTCTTT. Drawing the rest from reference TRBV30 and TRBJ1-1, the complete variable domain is SQTIHQWPATLVQPVGSPLSLECTVEGTSNPNLYWYRQAAGRGLQLLFYSVGIGQISSEVPQNLSASRPQDRQFILSSKKLLLSDSGFYLCAWTDRAFMNTEAFFGQGTRLTVV.

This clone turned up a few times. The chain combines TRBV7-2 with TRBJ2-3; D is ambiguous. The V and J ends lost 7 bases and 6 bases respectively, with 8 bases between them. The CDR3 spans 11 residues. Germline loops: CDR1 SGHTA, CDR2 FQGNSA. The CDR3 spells CASTSADTQYF. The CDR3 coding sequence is TGTGCCAGCACCTCCGCGGATACGCAGTATTTT.

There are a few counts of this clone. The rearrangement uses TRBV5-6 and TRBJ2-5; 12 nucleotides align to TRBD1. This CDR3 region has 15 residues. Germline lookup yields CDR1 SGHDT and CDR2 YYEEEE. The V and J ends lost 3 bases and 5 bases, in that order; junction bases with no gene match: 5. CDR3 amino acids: CASSWDRGLRETQYF. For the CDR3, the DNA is TGTGCCAGCAGCTGGGACAGGGGGCTACGGGAGACCCAGTACTTC. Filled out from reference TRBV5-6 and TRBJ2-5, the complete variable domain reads DAGVTQSPTHLIKTRGQQVTLRCSPKSGHDTVSWYQQALGQGPQFIFQYYEEEERQRGNFPDRFSGHQFPNYSSELNVNALLLGDSALYLCASSWDRGLRETQYFGPGTRLLVL.

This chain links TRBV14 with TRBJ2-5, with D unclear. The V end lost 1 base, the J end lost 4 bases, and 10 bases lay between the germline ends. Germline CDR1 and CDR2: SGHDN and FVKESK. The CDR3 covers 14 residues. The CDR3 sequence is CASSQAAGRETQYF. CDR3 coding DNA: TGTGCCAGCAGCCAAGCCGCAGGACGAGAGACCCAGTACTTC.

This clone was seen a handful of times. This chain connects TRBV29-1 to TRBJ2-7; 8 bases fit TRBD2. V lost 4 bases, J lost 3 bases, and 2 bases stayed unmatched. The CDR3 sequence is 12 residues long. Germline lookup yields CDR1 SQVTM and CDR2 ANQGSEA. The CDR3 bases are TGCAGCGTTGTGGCGGGAGGCTACGAGCAGTACTTC. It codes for CSVVAGGYEQYF.

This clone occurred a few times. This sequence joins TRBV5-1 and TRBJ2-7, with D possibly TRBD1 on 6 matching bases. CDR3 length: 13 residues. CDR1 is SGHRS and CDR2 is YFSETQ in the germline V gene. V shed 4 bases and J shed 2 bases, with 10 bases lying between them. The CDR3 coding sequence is TGCGCCAGCAGCCTCCGGGACACCTACGAGCAGTACTTC. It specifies CASSLRDTYEQYF.

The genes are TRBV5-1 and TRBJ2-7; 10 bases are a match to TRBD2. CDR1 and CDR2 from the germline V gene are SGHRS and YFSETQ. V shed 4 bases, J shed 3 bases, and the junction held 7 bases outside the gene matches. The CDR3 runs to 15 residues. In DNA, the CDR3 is TGCGCCAGCAGCGGGGCGGCTAGCGGGAGCTACGAGCAGTACTTC. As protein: CASSGAASGSYEQYF.

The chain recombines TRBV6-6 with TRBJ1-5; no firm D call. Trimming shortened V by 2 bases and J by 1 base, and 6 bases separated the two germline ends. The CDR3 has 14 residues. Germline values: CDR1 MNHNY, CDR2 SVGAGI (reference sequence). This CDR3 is CASSYGRSNQPQHF. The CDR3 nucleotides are TGTGCCAGCAGTTACGGGAGGAGCAATCAGCCCCAGCATTTT.

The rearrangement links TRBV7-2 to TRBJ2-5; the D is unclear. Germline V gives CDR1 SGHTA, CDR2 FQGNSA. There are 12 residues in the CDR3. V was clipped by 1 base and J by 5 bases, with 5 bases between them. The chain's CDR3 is CASSLESETQYF. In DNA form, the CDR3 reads TGTGCCAGCAGCTTAGAAAGCGAGACCCAGTACTTC.

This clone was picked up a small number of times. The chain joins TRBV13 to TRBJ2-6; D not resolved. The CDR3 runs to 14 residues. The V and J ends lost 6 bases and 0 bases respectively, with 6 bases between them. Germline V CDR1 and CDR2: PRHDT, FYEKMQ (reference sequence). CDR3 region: CASSGSSGANVLTF. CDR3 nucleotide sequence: TGTGCCAGCAGTGGCAGCTCTGGGGCCAACGTCCTGACTTTC.

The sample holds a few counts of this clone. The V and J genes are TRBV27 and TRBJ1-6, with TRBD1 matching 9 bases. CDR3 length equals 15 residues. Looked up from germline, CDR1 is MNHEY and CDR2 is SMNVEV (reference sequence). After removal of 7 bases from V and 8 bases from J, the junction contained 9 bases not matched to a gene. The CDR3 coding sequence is TGTGCCAGCACCCCAGAGACAGGGGGAGATTCACCCCTCCACTTT. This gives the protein CASTPETGGDSPLHF.

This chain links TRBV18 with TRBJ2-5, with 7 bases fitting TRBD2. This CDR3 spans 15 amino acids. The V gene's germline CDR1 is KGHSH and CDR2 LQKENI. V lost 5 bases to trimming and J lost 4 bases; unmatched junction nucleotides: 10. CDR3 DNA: TGTGCCAGCTCAAGCGGTGGGGAGGGTCGAGAGACCCAGTACTTC. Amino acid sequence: CASSSGGEGRETQYF.

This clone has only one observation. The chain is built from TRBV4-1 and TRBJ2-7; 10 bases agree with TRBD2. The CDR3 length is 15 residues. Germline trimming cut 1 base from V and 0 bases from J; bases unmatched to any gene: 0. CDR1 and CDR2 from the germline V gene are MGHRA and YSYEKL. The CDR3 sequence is CASSQASGSSYEQYF. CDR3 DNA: TGCGCCAGCAGCCAAGCTAGCGGGAGCTCCTACGAGCAGTACTTC.

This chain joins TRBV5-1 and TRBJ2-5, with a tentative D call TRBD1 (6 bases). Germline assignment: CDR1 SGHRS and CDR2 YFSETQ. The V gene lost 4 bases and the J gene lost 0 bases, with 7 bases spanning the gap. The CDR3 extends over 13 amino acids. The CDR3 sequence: CASSRDNQETQYF. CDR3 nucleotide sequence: TGCGCCAGCAGCCGGGACAACCAAGAGACCCAGTACTTC.

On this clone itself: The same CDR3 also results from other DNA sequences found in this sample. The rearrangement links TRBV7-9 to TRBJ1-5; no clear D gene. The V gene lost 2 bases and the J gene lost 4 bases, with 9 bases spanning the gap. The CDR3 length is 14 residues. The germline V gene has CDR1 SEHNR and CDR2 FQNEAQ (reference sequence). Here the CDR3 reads CASSLNSPNQPQHF. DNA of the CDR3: TGTGCCAGCAGCTTAAACTCCCCTAATCAGCCCCAGCATTTT.

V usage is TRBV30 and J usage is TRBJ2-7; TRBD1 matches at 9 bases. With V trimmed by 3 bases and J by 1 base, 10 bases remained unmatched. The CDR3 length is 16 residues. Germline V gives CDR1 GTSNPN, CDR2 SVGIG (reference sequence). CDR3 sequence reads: CAWSLLGQGPSYEQYF. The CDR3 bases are TGTGCCTGGAGCCTCCTCGGACAGGGGCCTTCCTACGAGCAGTACTTC.

DNA of the CDR3: TGCAGCGTCTCTACCTCCGTCACCGGGGAGCTGTTTTTT. It specifies CSVSTSVTGELFF. The rearrangement joins TRBV29-1 to TRBJ2-2; D unresolved. V was pared by 6 bases and J by 4 bases, with 12 bases between. Germline V gene sequence: CDR1 SQVTM, CDR2 ANQGSEA. The CDR3 loop spans 13 amino acids.

The CDR3 loop reads CSVGQNTNTGELFF. CDR3 sequence (DNA): TGCAGCGTGGGTCAGAATACGAACACCGGGGAGCTGTTTTTT. This chain joins TRBV29-1 and TRBJ2-2; D ambiguous. Deletions cut 6 bases from V and 0 bases from J, with 11 bases between. This CDR3 contains 14 residues. Looked up from germline, CDR1 is SQVTM and CDR2 is ANQGSEA.